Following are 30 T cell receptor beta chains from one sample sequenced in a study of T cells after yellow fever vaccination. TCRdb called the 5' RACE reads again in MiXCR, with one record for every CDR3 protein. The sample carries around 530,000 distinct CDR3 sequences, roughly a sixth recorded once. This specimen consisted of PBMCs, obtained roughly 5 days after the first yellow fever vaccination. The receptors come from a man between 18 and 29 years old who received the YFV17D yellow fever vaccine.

The CDR3: CASKDGGYTQYF. In DNA, the CDR3 is TGTGCCAGCAAGGACGGGGGTTATACGCAGTATTTT. The rearrangement links TRBV25-1 to TRBJ2-3, with D possibly being TRBD2 (6 bases). In germline, CDR1 is MGHDK, CDR2 SYGVNS. CDR3 size: 12 residues. V gave up 7 bases and J gave up 7 bases, with 12 bases separating them.

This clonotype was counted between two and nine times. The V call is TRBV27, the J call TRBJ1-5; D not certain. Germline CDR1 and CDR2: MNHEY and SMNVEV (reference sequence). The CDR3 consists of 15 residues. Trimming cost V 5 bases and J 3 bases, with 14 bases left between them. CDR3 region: CASSITGINNQPQHF. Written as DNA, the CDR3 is TGTGCCAGCAGTATAACCGGGATTAACAATCAGCCCCAGCATTTT.

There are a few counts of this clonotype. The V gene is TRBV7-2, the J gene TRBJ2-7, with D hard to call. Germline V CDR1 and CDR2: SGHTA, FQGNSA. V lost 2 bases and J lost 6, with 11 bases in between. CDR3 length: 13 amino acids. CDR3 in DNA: TGTGCCAGCAGCTTAAAGCCGGGTACCGAGCAGTACTTC. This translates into CASSLKPGTEQYF.

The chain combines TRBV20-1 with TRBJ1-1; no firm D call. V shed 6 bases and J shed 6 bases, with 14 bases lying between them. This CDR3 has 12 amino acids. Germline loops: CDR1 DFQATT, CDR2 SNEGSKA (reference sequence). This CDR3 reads CSALPGWAEAFF. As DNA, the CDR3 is TGCAGTGCCCTACCCGGATGGGCTGAAGCTTTCTTT.

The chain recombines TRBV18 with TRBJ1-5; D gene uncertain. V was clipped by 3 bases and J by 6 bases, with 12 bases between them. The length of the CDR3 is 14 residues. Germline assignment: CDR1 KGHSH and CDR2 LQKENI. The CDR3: CASSPSGGGQPQHF. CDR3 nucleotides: TGTGCCAGCTCACCTTCCGGAGGAGGTCAGCCCCAGCATTTT.

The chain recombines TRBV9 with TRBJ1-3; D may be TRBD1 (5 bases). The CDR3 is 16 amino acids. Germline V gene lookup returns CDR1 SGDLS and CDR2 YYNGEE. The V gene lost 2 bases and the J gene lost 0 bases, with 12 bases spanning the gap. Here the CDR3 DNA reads TGTGCCAGCAGCGTGGGGGGACGGATCTCTGGAAACACCATATATTTT. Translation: CASSVGGRISGNTIYF.

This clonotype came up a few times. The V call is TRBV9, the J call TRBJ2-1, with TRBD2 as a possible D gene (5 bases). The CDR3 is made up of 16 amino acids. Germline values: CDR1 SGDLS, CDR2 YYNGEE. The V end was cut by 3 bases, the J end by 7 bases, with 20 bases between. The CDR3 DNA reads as TGTGCCAGCAGCGGAAGGACTCCTTCGACGGGGAATGAGCAGTTCTTC. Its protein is CASSGRTPSTGNEQFF.

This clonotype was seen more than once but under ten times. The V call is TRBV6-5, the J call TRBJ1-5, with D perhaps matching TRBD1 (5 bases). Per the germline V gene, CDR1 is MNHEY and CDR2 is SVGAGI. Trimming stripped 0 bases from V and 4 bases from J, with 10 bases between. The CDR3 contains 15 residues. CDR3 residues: CASSYSSRVNQPQHF. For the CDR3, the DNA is TGTGCCAGCAGTTACTCGAGCAGGGTAAATCAGCCCCAGCATTTT.

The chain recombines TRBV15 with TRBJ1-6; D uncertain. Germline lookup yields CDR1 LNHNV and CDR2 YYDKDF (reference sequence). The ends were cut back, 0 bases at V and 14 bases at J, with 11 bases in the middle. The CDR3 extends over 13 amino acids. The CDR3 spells CATSRDPETTLHF. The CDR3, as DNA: TGTGCCACCAGCAGAGATCCGGAGACAACCCTCCACTTT.

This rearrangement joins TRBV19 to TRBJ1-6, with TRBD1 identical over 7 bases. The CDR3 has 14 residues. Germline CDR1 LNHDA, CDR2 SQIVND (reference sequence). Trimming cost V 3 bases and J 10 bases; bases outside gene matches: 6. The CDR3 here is CASSIFGQESPLHF. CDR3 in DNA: TGTGCCAGTAGTATTTTCGGACAGGAATCACCCCTCCACTTT.

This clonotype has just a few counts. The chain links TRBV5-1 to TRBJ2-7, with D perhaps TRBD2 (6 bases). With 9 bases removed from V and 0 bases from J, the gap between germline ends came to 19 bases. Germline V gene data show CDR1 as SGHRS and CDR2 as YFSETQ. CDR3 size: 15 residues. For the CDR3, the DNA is TGCGCCACTGAGGGTGCGGGGATGACCTCCTACGAGCAGTACGTC. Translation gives CATEGAGMTSYEQYV.

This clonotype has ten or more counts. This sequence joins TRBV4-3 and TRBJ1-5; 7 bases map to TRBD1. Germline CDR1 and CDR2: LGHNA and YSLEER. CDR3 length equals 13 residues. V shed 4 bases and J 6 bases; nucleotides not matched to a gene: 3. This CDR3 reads CASSPTGIQPQHF. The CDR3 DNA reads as TGCGCCAGCAGCCCGACAGGGATTCAGCCCCAGCATTTT.

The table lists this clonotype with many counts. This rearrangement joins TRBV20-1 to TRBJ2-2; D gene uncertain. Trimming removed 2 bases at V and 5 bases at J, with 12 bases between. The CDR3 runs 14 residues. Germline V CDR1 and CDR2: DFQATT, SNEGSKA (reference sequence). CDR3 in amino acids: CSARTTLGTGELFF. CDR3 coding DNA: TGCAGTGCTAGAACTACGCTAGGGACCGGGGAGCTGTTTTTT.

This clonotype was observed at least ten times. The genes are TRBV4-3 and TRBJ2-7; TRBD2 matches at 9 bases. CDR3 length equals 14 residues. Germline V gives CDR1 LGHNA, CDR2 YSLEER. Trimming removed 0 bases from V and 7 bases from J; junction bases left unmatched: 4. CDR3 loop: CASSQEWLAGEQYF. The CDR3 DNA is TGCGCCAGCAGCCAAGAATGGCTAGCGGGGGAGCAGTACTTC.

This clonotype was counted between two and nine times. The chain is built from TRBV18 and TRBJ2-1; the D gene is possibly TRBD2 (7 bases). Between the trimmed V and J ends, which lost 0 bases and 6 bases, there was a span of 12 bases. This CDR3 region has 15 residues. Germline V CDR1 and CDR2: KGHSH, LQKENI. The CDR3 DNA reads TGTGCCAGCTCACCACCAGGGGGGGCCAGCAATGAGCAGTTCTTC. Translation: CASSPPGGASNEQFF.

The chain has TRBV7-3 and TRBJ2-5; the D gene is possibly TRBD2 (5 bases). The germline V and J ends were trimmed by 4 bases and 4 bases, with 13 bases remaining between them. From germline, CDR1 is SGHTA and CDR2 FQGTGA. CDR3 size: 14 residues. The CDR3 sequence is CASSSFGSGETQYF. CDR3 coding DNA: TGTGCCAGCAGCTCCTTTGGGAGCGGAGAGACCCAGTACTTC.

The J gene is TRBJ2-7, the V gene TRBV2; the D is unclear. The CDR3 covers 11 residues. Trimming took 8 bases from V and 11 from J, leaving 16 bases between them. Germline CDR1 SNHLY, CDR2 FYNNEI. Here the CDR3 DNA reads TGTGCCAGCTTTTTCGTTGGGGTCAAGTACGTC. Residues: CASFFVGVKYV.

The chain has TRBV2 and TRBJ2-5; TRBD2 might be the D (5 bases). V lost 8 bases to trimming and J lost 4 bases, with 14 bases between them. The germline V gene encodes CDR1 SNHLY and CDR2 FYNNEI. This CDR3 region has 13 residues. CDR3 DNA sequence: TGTGCCAGCGGGGAGAGGGTCGCAGAGACCCAGTACTTC. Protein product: CASGERVAETQYF. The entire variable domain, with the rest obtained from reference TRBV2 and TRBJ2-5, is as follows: EPEVTQTPSHQVTQMGQEVILRCVPISNHLYFYWYRQILGQKVEFLVSFYNNEISEKSEIFDDQFSVERPDGSNFTLKIRSTKLEDSAMYFCASGERVAETQYFGPGTRLLVL.

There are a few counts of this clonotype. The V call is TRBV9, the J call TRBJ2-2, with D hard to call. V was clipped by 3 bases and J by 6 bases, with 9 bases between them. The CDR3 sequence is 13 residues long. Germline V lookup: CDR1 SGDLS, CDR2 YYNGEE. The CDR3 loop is CASSAQRSGELFF. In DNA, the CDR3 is TGTGCCAGCAGCGCTCAGAGGTCCGGGGAGCTGTTTTTT.

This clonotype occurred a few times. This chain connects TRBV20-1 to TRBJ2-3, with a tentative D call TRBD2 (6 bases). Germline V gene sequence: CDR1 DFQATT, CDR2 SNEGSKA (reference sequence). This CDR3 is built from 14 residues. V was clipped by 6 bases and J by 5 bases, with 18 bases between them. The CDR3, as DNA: TGCAGTGCCCCAATGGCGGGGTCTATAGATACGCAGTATTTT. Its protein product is CSAPMAGSIDTQYF.

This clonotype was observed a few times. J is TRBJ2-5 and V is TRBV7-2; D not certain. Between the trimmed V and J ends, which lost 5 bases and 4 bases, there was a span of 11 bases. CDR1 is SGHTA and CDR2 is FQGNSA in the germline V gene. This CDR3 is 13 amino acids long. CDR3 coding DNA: TGTGCCAGCAGCCCTGGGCTAGTAGAGACCCAGTACTTC. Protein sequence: CASSPGLVETQYF. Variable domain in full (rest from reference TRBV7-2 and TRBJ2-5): GAGVSQSPSNKVTEKGKDVELRCDPISGHTALYWYRQSLGQGLEFLIYFQGNSAPDKSGLPSDRFSAERTGGSVSTLTIQRTQQEDSAVYLCASSPGLVETQYFGPGTRLLVL.

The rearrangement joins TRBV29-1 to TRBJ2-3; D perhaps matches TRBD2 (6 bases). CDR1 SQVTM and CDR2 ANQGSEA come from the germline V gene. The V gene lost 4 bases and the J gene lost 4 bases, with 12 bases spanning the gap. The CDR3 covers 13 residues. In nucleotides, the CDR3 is TGCAGCGTTGGAAGACTAGAGGCAGATACGCAGTATTTT. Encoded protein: CSVGRLEADTQYF.

The CDR3 sequence is CASSFLQGIDEQYF. As DNA, the CDR3 is TGCGCCAGCAGTTTCTTACAGGGTATCGACGAGCAGTACTTC. The V gene is TRBV10-2, the J gene TRBJ2-7; a weak D match, TRBD1 (6 bases). CDR1 is WSHSY, CDR2 SAAADI, per germline. Trimming took 5 bases from V and 5 from J, leaving 16 bases between them. The CDR3 runs 14 residues.

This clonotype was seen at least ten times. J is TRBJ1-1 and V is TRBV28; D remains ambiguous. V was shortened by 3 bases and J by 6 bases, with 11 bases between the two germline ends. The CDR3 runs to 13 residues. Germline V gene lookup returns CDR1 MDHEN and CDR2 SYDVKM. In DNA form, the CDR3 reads TGTGCCAGCAGTTTCGGTGGAAGGCCTGAAGCTTTCTTT. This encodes CASSFGGRPEAFF.

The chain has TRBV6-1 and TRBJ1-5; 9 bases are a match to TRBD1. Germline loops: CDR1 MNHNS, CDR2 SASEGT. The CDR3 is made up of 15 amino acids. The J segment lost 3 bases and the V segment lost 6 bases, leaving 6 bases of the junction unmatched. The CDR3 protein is CASRQQGAVNQPQHF. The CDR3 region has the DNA TGTGCCAGCAGGCAACAGGGGGCCGTCAATCAGCCCCAGCATTTT.

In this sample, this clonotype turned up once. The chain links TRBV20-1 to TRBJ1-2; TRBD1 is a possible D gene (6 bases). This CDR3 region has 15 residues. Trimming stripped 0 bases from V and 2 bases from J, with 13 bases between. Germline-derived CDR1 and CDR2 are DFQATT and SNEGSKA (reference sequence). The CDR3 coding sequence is TGCAGTGCTAGAGATTTCCAGGGGACCAACTATGGCTACACCTTC. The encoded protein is CSARDFQGTNYGYTF.

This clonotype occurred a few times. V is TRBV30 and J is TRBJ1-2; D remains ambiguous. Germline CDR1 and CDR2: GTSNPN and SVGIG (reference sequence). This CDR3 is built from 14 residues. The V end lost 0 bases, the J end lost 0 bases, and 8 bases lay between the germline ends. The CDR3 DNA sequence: TGTGCCTGGAGTGTACTTAGGGCTAACTATGGCTACACCTTC. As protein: CAWSVLRANYGYTF.

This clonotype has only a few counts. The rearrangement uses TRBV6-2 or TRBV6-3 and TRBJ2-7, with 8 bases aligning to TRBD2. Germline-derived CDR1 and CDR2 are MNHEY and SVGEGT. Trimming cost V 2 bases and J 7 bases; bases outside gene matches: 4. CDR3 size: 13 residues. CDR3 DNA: TGTGCCAGCAGTTACGGACTAGCTCGTGAGCAGTACGTC. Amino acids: CASSYGLAREQYV.

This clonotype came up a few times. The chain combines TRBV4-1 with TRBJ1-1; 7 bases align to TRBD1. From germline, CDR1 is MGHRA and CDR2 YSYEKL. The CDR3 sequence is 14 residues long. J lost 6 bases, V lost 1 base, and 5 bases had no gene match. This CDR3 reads CASSQVEGAAEAFF. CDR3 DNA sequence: TGCGCCAGCAGCCAAGTTGAGGGGGCGGCTGAAGCTTTCTTT.

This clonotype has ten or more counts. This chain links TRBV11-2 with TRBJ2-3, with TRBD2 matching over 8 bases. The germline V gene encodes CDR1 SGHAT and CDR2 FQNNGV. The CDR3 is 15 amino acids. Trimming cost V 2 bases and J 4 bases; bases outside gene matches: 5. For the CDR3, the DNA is TGTGCCAGCAGCTTACTCGGGGGGGCGGCAGATACGCAGTATTTT. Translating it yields CASSLLGGAADTQYF.